The clone carrying this T cell receptor (beta chain) came up once. The sample originates from a study of blood T cell repertoires in COVID-19. Study information: COVID-19 samples collected from the United States, Italy and Spain covered acute and convalescent phases. T cells, B-cell-depleted T cells, or PBMCs supplied cDNA or gDNA.

V was cut by 3 bases and J by 2 bases, with 21 bases left in between. Germline V gives CDR1 LNHDA, CDR2 SQIVND (reference sequence). The CDR3 consists of 18 residues. Per the original methods: Reference gene primers were amplified, and this amplification served to estimate nucleated cell counts. The table came from immunoSEQ multiplex PCR; TCRdb's copy has only in-frame clones and leaves some out. The V and J calls and clone size are taken from that table; D and trimming were inferred from the DNA. The data hold approximately 82,000 clones, with approximately 80% observed a single time. This sequence joins TRBV19 and TRBJ2-3; D possibly corresponds to TRBD1 (6 bases). The TCR originated in a woman in her 70s with active or convalescent COVID-19. The sample was peripheral blood. DNA of the CDR3: TGTGCCAGTAGTATCCTAACTTCCGGGACACCTCCCACAGATACGCAGTATTTT. It encodes CASSILTSGTPPTDTQYF.